The 20 T cell receptor beta chains in this list originate from one sample, sequenced in a study of T cell changes during pregnancy in multiple sclerosis. This table comes from immunoSEQ multiplex PCR, and its TCRdb copy is limited to in-frame clones, with some not included. The sample yields 100,000 or so clones, roughly 93% seen once. This specimen was peripheral blood, taken before pregnancy. Every receptor here comes from a female donor with multiple sclerosis, enrolled in a pregnancy study.

This chain links TRBV14 with TRBJ1-1; 7 nucleotides match TRBD1. With V trimmed by 6 bases and J by 5 bases, 6 bases remained unmatched. This CDR3 has 13 residues. Germline V CDR1 and CDR2: SGHDN, FVKESK. The CDR3 DNA sequence: TGTGCCAGCAGTCGGGACAGTCGGACTGAAGCTTTCTTT. This codes for CASSRDSRTEAFF.

This sequence joins TRBV7-9 and TRBJ1-4; D is possibly TRBD1 (6 bases). Germline V CDR1 and CDR2: SEHNR, FQNEAQ (reference sequence). V dropped 5 bases and J dropped 8 bases, with 21 bases sitting between them. CDR3 length: 16 amino acids. In nucleotides, the CDR3 is TGTGCCAGCAGCCATCTATCCGGAGGGGGGGACGAAAAACTGTTTTTT. It yields the protein CASSHLSGGGDEKLFF.

The chain combines TRBV27 with TRBJ2-1, with 7 nucleotides matching TRBD2. Trimming removed 2 bases from V and 6 bases from J; junction bases left unmatched: 7. Germline V gives CDR1 MNHEY, CDR2 SMNVEV (reference sequence). The CDR3 runs to 15 residues. The DNA for the CDR3 is TGTGCCAGCAGTTTACTTGGCGGGAGTGGCAATGAGCAGTTCTTC. Amino acid sequence: CASSLLGGSGNEQFF.

The chain uses TRBV15 and TRBJ1-2; D perhaps matches TRBD1 (6 bases). The germline gives CDR1 LNHNV, CDR2 YYDKDF (reference sequence). CDR3 length: 18 residues. V was shortened by 0 bases and J by 3 bases, with 20 bases between the two germline ends. CDR3 sequence: CATSREGSRQGLDYGYTF. The DNA of the CDR3 is TGTGCCACCAGCAGAGAAGGGTCTAGGCAGGGGTTGGACTATGGCTACACCTTC.

The chain joins TRBV4-3 to TRBJ2-7; D remains unclear. The germline V and J ends were trimmed by 4 bases and 2 bases, with 9 bases remaining between them. Germline V lookup: CDR1 LGHNA, CDR2 YSLEER. The CDR3 covers 13 residues. This CDR3 reads CASSRQVAYEQYF. DNA of the CDR3: TGCGCCAGCAGCCGCCAGGTGGCCTACGAGCAGTACTTC.

The chain is built from TRBV4-3 and TRBJ2-3, with 9 bases identical to TRBD2. Germline V gives CDR1 LGHNA, CDR2 YSLEER. J was trimmed by 1 base and V by 3 bases; bases with no gene match: 8. This CDR3 spans 17 amino acids. The CDR3 region has the DNA TGCGCCAGCAGCCATTTCCTTGCTAGCGGGGGCACAGATACGCAGTATTTT. This sequence encodes CASSHFLASGGTDTQYF.

This chain links TRBV19 with TRBJ2-3; TRBD1 is a possible D gene (6 bases). This CDR3 is 13 amino acids long. Germline CDR1 and CDR2: LNHDA and SQIVND (reference sequence). V lost 6 bases to trimming and J lost 1 base, with 8 bases between them. The CDR3 region is CASRGAGTDTQYF. The CDR3, as DNA: TGTGCCAGTAGGGGGGCGGGCACAGATACGCAGTATTTT. Complete variable domain (other parts from reference TRBV19 and TRBJ2-3): DGGITQSPKYLFRKEGQNVTLSCEQNLNHDAMYWYRQDPGQGLRLIYYSQIVNDFQKGDIAEGYSVSREKKESFPLTVTSAQKNPTAFYLCASRGAGTDTQYFGPGTRLTVL.

The chain carries TRBV9 and TRBJ2-3; the D is unclear. The CDR3 sequence is 14 residues long. V lost 4 bases and J 0 bases, leaving 9 bases between the germline ends. CDR1 and CDR2 (germline): SGDLS, YYNGEE. CDR3: CASSPRLSTDTQYF. Written as DNA, the CDR3 is TGTGCCAGCAGCCCCCGACTTAGCACAGATACGCAGTATTTT.

V and J are TRBV5-1 and TRBJ1-2; maybe TRBD1 (6 bases). The CDR3 runs to 14 residues. Trimming removed 3 bases from V and 2 bases from J, with 11 bases in between. Germline CDR1 SGHRS, CDR2 YFSETQ. The CDR3 nucleotides are TGCGCCAGCAGCTCGGGACAAACGAACTATGGCTACACCTTC. This sequence encodes CASSSGQTNYGYTF.

The chain uses TRBV30 and TRBJ1-1; weak D call: TRBD1 (5 bases). With 8 bases removed from V and 4 bases from J, the gap between germline ends came to 17 bases. The V gene's germline CDR1 is GTSNPN and CDR2 SVGIG (reference sequence). The CDR3 totals 13 residues. This CDR3 is CARRDWASTEAFF. The CDR3, as DNA: TGTGCCCGCAGGGACTGGGCTAGCACTGAAGCTTTCTTT.

This chain connects TRBV2 to TRBJ1-5; no reliable D call. The V gene lost 3 bases and the J gene lost 0 bases, with 9 bases spanning the gap. The CDR3 is 15 residues long. Germline V gene data show CDR1 as SNHLY and CDR2 as FYNNEI. The CDR3 sequence is CASSDERYSNQPQHF. CDR3 DNA sequence: TGTGCCAGCAGTGACGAACGGTATAGCAATCAGCCCCAGCATTTT.

The rearrangement links TRBV7-9 to TRBJ1-1; D not resolved. This CDR3 has 12 residues. The germline V and J ends were trimmed by 5 bases and 11 bases, with 15 bases remaining between them. The germline V gene encodes CDR1 SEHNR and CDR2 FQNEAQ (reference sequence). This CDR3 is CASSPLTRQAFF. CDR3 sequence (DNA): TGTGCCAGCAGCCCCTTAACGCGGCAGGCTTTCTTT.

V gene TRBV30 combines with J gene TRBJ1-1; TRBD1 matches 7 bases. V shed 2 bases, J shed 1 base, and the junction held 10 bases outside the gene matches. The CDR3 runs 16 residues. CDR1 and CDR2 from the germline V gene are GTSNPN and SVGIG (reference sequence). The CDR3 DNA reads as TGTGCCTGGAGTCACCCCGGGACAGCCTGGAACACTGAAGCTTTCTTT. Translation gives CAWSHPGTAWNTEAFF.

This chain uses TRBV15 with TRBJ2-2; 11 bases are a match to TRBD2. The CDR3 totals 17 residues. Losses at the gene ends were 3 bases for V and 6 bases for J; bases not matched to a gene: 9. CDR1 is LNHNV and CDR2 is YYDKDF in the germline V gene (reference sequence). The CDR3 DNA follows: TGTGCCACCAGCAGCTTACTAGCGGGAGAGGGTTCCGGGGAGCTGTTTTTT. Protein sequence: CATSSLLAGEGSGELFF.

The rearrangement joins TRBV7-2 to TRBJ2-7, with 9 positions matching TRBD1. V was pared by 5 bases and J by 1 base, with 6 bases of the junction left unmatched. Germline CDR1 is SGHTA and CDR2 is FQGNSA. The CDR3 contains 15 residues. CDR3 DNA sequence: TGTGCCAGCAGCCCAATTGGACAGGGGTCCTACGAGCAGTACTTC. Translating it yields CASSPIGQGSYEQYF.

The genes are TRBV6-5 and TRBJ1-2; tentatively, D is TRBD1 (5 bases). This CDR3 is built from 15 residues. Trimming pared 0 bases from V and 6 bases from J, leaving 14 bases between. Germline CDR1 and CDR2: MNHEY and SVGAGI. CDR3 coding DNA: TGTGCCAGCAGTTACTCGAGATGGGGCGATGATGGCTACACCTTC. Encoded protein: CASSYSRWGDDGYTF.

The V gene is TRBV28, the J gene TRBJ2-3; 8 bases are a match to TRBD1. Germline V gene data show CDR1 as MDHEN and CDR2 as SYDVKM. This CDR3 contains 19 residues. V was pared by 3 bases and J by 5 bases, with 19 bases of the junction left unmatched. Written as DNA, the CDR3 is TGTGCCAGCAGTTTGCGAACAATAAGGACAGGGAGAGGGGTAGATACGCAGTATTTT. It encodes CASSLRTIRTGRGVDTQYF.

J is TRBJ2-1 and V is TRBV6-5, with 7 bases aligning to TRBD2. This CDR3 has 13 residues. Germline V lookup: CDR1 MNHEY, CDR2 SVGAGI. Trimming at V came to 3 bases and at J to 6 bases, leaving 2 bases not matched to a gene. CDR3 region: CASSYPGGNEQFF. The DNA of the CDR3 is TGTGCCAGCAGTTATCCGGGGGGCAATGAGCAGTTCTTC.

On this clone: Other nucleotide sequences in the sample specify the same CDR3. The rearrangement uses TRBV19 and TRBJ2-2; perhaps TRBD2 as D (5 bases). The CDR3 consists of 14 residues. Germline CDR1 is LNHDA and CDR2 is SQIVND (reference sequence). V lost 1 base and J 5 bases, leaving 8 bases between the germline ends. CDR3 DNA sequence: TGTGCCAGTAGTATAGGGACGGGAACCGGGGAGCTGTTTTTT. This codes for CASSIGTGTGELFF. Complete variable domain (other parts from reference TRBV19 and TRBJ2-2): DGGITQSPKYLFRKEGQNVTLSCEQNLNHDAMYWYRQDPGQGLRLIYYSQIVNDFQKGDIAEGYSVSREKKESFPLTVTSAQKNPTAFYLCASSIGTGTGELFFGEGSRLTVL.

The chain employs TRBV27 and TRBJ2-1; 9 bases line up with TRBD2. The length of the CDR3 is 15 residues. Germline-derived CDR1 and CDR2 are MNHEY and SMNVEV (reference sequence). V shed 2 bases, J shed 4 bases, and the junction held 3 bases outside the gene matches. In DNA, the CDR3 is TGTGCCAGCAGTTTAGGTCTAGCGGGGTACAATGAGCAGTTCTTC. Its protein is CASSLGLAGYNEQFF.